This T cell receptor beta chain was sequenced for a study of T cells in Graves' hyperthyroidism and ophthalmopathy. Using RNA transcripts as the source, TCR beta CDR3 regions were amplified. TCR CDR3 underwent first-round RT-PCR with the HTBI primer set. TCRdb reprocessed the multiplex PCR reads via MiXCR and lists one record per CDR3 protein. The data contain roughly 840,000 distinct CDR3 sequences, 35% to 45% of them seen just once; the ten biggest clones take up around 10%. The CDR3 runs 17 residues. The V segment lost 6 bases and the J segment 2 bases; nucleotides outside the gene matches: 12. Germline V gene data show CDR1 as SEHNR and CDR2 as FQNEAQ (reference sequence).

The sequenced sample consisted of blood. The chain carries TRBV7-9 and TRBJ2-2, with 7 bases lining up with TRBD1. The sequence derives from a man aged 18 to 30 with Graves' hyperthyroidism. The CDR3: CASRPKADRKNTGELFF. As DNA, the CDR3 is TGTGCCAGCAGACCCAAGGCGGACAGGAAAAACACCGGGGAGCTGTTTTTT.